This entry lists 3 T cell receptor beta chains sequenced from one sample in a study of T cells in Graves' hyperthyroidism and ophthalmopathy. Authors of the study amplified TCR beta CDR3 regions from RNA transcripts. With the HTBI primer set, the TCR CDR3 went through a first round of RT-PCR. TCRdb itself ran the multiplex PCR reads through MiXCR, one entry per CDR3 protein. The sample carries about 290,000 distinct CDR3 sequences, approximately 15% recorded once. Sequencing used blood. The receptors were gathered from a man younger than 45 with Graves' hyperthyroidism.

Ten or more counts support this clonotype. The V gene is TRBV6-1, the J gene TRBJ1-6; TRBD1 matches at 7 bases. The CDR3 covers 15 residues. From germline, CDR1 is MNHNS and CDR2 SASEGT. Trimming cost V 7 bases and J 2 bases; bases outside gene matches: 5. CDR3 nucleotide sequence: TGTGCCAGCACGGCGGACAGGCCCTATAATTCACCCCTCCACTTT. Translating gives CASTADRPYNSPLHF.

V is TRBV29-1 and J is TRBJ2-5, with 10 bases aligning to TRBD1. The CDR3 is made up of 16 amino acids. V gave up 6 bases and J gave up 4 bases; unmatched junction bases: 14. CDR1 and CDR2 (germline): SQVTM, ANQGSEA. The DNA of the CDR3 is TGCAGCGTCCTCCCGGGACAGGGGATAGGAAGAGAGACCCAGTACTTC. It codes for CSVLPGQGIGRETQYF.

This clonotype was observed at least ten times. The chain recombines TRBV11-2 with TRBJ2-5; D is perhaps TRBD2 (5 bases). The CDR3 contains 15 residues. Germline CDR1 SGHAT, CDR2 FQNNGV. Between the trimmed V and J ends, which lost 3 bases and 2 bases, there was a span of 13 bases. CDR3 sequence reads: CASSFITRDQETQYF. In DNA, the CDR3 is TGTGCCAGCAGCTTCATCACTCGGGATCAAGAGACCCAGTACTTC.